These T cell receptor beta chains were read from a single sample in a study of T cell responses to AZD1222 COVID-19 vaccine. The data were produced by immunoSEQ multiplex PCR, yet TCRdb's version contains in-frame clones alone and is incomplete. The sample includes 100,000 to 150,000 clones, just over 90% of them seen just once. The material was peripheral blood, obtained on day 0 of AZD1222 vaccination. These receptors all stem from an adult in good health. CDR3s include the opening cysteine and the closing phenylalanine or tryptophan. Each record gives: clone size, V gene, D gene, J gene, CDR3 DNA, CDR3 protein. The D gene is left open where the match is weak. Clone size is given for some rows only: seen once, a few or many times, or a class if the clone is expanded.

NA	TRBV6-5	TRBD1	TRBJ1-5	TGTGCCAGCAGTTTAGACAGGGGTGAGAATCAGCCCCAGCATTTT	CASSLDRGENQPQHF
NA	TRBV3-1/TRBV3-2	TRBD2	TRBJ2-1	TGTGCCAGCAGCCAAAACGGGGGGGCAAGGAATGAGCAGTTCTTC	CASSQNGGARNEQFF
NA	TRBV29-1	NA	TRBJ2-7	TGCAGCGTTGGGGCAGGCGGACCCTACGAGCAGTACTTC	CSVGAGGPYEQYF
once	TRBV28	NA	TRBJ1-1	TGTGCCAGCAGTCCCCGTGGCAGCGAAGCTTTCTTT	CASSPRGSEAFF
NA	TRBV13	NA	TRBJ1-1	TGTGCCAGCAGCTTAACAGGACTGAACACTGAAGCTTTCTTT	CASSLTGLNTEAFF
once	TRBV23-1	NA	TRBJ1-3	TGCGCCAGCAGTCGAGGCGGGACGGGAAACACCATATATTTT	CASSRGGTGNTIYF
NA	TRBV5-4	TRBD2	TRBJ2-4	TGTGCCAGCAGCCACACGCGGGGGGGGAGCAAAAACATTCAGTACTTC	CASSHTRGGSKNIQYF
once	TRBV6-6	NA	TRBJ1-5	TGTGCCAGCAGCGCCCCGGGGGGGGTTAGCAATCAGCCCCAGCATTTT	CASSAPGGVSNQPQHF
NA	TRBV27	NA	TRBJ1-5	TGTGCCAGCAGTAGGGGGAATAGCAATCAGCCCCAGCATTTT	CASSRGNSNQPQHF
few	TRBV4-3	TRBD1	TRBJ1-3	TGCGCCAGCAGCCGTGGGACAGACTCTGGAAACACCATATATTTT	CASSRGTDSGNTIYF
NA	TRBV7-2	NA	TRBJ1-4	TGTGCCAGCGGCCCCCGACGGGGGGAGGCTGAAAAACTGTTTTTT	CASGPRRGEAEKLFF
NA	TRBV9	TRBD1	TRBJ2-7	TGTGCCAGCAGCGTAGCGACAGGGTACGACGAGCAGTACTTC	CASSVATGYDEQYF
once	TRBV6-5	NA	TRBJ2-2	TGTGCCAGCAGCGTATCCGGCGGGGAGCTGTTTTTT	CASSVSGGELFF
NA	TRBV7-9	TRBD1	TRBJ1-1	TGTGCCAGCAGCATACTAGGGGGCTTCACTGAAGCTTTCTTT	CASSILGGFTEAFF
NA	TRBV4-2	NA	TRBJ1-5	TGTGCCAGCAGCCAAGGGGGTGGGGGGCAGCCCCAGCATTTT	CASSQGGGGQPQHF
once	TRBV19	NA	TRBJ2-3	TGTGCCAGTAGTATACTGGGGGGTTCGGGGACGCAGTATTTT	CASSILGGSGTQYF
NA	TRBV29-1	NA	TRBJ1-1	TGCAGCGTTGGCCCCTCGCCGGCTGAAGCTTTCTTT	CSVGPSPAEAFF
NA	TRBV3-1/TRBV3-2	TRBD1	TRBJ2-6	TGTGCCAGCAGCCCTTTGGACAGGAGCTCTGGGGCCAACGTCCTGACTTTC	CASSPLDRSSGANVLTF
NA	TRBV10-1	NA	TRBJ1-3	TGCGCCAGCAGTGATATCGAGGTCTCTGGAAACACCATATATTTT	CASSDIEVSGNTIYF
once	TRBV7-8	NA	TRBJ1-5	TGTGCCAGCAGCACTATACAGGGATCAGGCAATCAGCCCCAGCATTTT	CASSTIQGSGNQPQHF
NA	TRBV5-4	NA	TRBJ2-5	TGTGCCAGCAGCTTGGGCGGGTACCAAGAGACCCAGTACTTC	CASSLGGYQETQYF
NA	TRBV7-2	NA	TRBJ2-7	TGTGCCAGCAGCTTCACCGGGACACCAACCTACGAGCAGTACTTC	CASSFTGTPTYEQYF
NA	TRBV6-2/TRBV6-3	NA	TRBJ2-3	TGTGCCAGCAGCTCGGCCAGGGGCACAGATACGCAGTATTTT	CASSSARGTDTQYF
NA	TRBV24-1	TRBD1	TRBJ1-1	TGTGCCACCAGTGATTCCAGGGGGAGGACTGAAGCTTTCTTT	CATSDSRGRTEAFF
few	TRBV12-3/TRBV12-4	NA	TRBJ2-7	TGTGCCAGCAGTCCCGGGAGTGATTACGAGCAGTACTTC	CASSPGSDYEQYF
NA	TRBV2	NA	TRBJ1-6	TGTGCCAGCGGGCTAGACTTGGTTAGTAATTCACCCCTCCACTTT	CASGLDLVSNSPLHF
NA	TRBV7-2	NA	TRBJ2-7	TGTGCCAGCAGCTTGATGCCAGGGCAGGCCTACGAGCAGTACTTC	CASSLMPGQAYEQYF
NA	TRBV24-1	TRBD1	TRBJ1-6	TGTGCCAGACGGGACAGTCTTAATTCACCCCTCCACTTT	CARRDSLNSPLHF
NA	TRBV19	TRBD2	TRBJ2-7	TGTGCCAGTAATACCGGGACTAGCGGGAACGAGCAGTACTTC	CASNTGTSGNEQYF
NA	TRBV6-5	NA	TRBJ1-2	TGTGCCAGCAGTAGGGAGGGAGACTATGGCTACACCTTC	CASSREGDYGYTF
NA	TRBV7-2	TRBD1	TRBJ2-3	TGTGCCAGCAGCCGGGACAGGGCCCCAGATACGCAGTATTTT	CASSRDRAPDTQYF
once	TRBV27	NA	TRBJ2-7	TGTGCCAGCAGTGCCCAGGGCCCCTACGAGCAGTACTTC	CASSAQGPYEQYF
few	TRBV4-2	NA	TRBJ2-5	TGTGCCAGCAGCCAAGATGTACGGGGGCCGAAGGAGACCCAGTACTTC	CASSQDVRGPKETQYF
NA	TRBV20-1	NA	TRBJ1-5	TGCAGTGCTAGTGGGGGGGTGGATCAGCCCCAGCATTTT	CSASGGVDQPQHF
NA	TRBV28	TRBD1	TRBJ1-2	TGTGCCAGCAGTTCGGGACAGGGCTTCTATGGCTACACCTTC	CASSSGQGFYGYTF
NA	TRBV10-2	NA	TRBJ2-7	TGCGCCAGCAGTGAGGGACAGAGCTCCTACGAGCAGTACTTC	CASSEGQSSYEQYF
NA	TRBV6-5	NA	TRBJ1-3	TGTGCCAGCAGTTACTCGGTCCTTAGCTCTGGAAACACCATATATTTT	CASSYSVLSSGNTIYF
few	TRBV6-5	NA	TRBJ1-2	TGTGCCAGCAGGGGGACGGTCACTAACTATGGCTACACCTTC	CASRGTVTNYGYTF
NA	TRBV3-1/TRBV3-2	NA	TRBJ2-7	TGTGCCAGCAGCCAAGAGGGTGGGGGCCGAGGTGGGCACGAGCAGTACTTC	CASSQEGGGRGGHEQYF
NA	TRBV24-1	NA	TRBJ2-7	TGTGCCACCAGTGAAGCCGGGACATCTGGGGAGCAGTACTTC	CATSEAGTSGEQYF
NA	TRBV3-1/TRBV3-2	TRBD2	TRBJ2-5	TGTGCCAGCAGCCAAGATGGACTAGCCCTAGAGACCCAGTACTTC	CASSQDGLALETQYF